This TCR beta chain was profiled in a study of post-analysis software for immune sequencing data. Study in general: Courses of disease covered relapsing-remitting, secondary progressive and progressive-relapsing multiple sclerosis. General study findings and limits: Five TRBV segments, TRBV5-6, TRBV5-1 and TRBV20-1 among them, were found more frequent in patients than controls.

Incorporated into the TCR beta cDNA libraries were unique molecular identifiers, which served to reduce PCR and sequencing biases. TCRdb called the PCR reads again in MiXCR, with one record for every CDR3 protein. Of 750,000 to 950,000 distinct CDR3 sequences in the sample, 46% were seen once. The CDR3 spans 16 residues. Germline trimming cut 1 base from V and 3 bases from J; bases unmatched to any gene: 11. The germline gives CDR1 DFQATT, CDR2 SNEGSKA (reference sequence). This clonotype has just a few counts. Its target is unknown. Sample: blood. The chain uses TRBV20-1 and TRBJ2-7, with 8 bases fitting TRBD2. This sequence originates from a girl between 5 and 17 years old with multiple sclerosis. CDR3 sequence: CSARVLLPGTSYEQYF. The CDR3 DNA follows: TGCAGTGCTAGAGTACTCCTTCCCGGGACTAGCTACGAGCAGTACTTC.